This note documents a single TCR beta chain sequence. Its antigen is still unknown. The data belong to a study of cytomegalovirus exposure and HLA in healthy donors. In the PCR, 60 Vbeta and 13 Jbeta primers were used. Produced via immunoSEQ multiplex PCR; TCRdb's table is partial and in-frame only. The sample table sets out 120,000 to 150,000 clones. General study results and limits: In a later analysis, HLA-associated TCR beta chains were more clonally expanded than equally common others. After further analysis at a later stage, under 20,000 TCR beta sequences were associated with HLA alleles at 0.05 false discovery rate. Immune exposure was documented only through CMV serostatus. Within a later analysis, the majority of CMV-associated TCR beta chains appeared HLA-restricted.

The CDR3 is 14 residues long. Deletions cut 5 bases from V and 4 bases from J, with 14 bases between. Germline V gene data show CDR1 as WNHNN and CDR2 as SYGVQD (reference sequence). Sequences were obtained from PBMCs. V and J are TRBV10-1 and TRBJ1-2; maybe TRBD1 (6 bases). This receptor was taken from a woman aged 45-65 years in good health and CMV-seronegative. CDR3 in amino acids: CASSYGGAGYGYTF. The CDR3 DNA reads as TGCGCCAGCAGTTACGGGGGGGCGGGCTATGGCTACACCTTC.